Listed below are T cell receptor beta chains from one sample, sequenced in a study of human T cells and chemical hapten exposure. TCRdb recomputed calls from the RACE reads with MiXCR, one row per CDR3 protein. The table lists 50,000 or so distinct CDR3 sequences, 4.4% of them singletons. Sequencing was carried out using whole blood. These receptors originate from a human donor in good health. Some clones in this sample may be carry-over from other donors' samples. Each CDR3 is given with its conserved first and last residue. The D gene is left open where the match is weak. Expanded clones get a size class; other rows say once, few or many, or leave the size out.

CDR3 length: 17; D gene: NA; J gene: TRBJ2-7; V gene: TRBV12-3/TRBV12-4; clone size: many; CDR3 protein: CASSSEGAGLHSYEQYF; CDR3 DNA: TGTGCCAGCAGCTCGGAGGGGGCAGGGCTACACTCCTACGAGCAGTACTTC
CDR3 length: 14; D gene: NA; J gene: TRBJ2-6; V gene: TRBV27; clone size: NA; CDR3 protein: CASSLKSGANVLTF; CDR3 DNA: TGTGCCAGCAGTTTAAAGTCTGGGGCCAACGTCCTGACTTTC
CDR3 length: 14; D gene: NA; J gene: TRBJ2-3; V gene: TRBV7-8; clone size: few; CDR3 protein: CASSTGAGIDTQYF; CDR3 DNA: TGTGCCAGCAGCACCGGCGCGGGAATAGATACGCAGTATTTT
CDR3 length: 13; D gene: NA; J gene: TRBJ1-2; V gene: TRBV27; clone size: NA; CDR3 protein: CASSLVGSYGYTF; CDR3 DNA: TGTGCCAGCAGTTTGGTGGGGTCCTATGGCTACACCTTC
CDR3 length: 16; D gene: NA; J gene: TRBJ1-3; V gene: TRBV5-1; clone size: few; CDR3 protein: CASSRDSTRSGNTIYF; CDR3 DNA: TGCGCCAGCAGCCGTGACAGTACCCGCTCTGGAAACACCATATATTTT
CDR3 length: 13; D gene: NA; J gene: TRBJ1-4; V gene: TRBV7-8; clone size: NA; CDR3 protein: CASSLKQYEKLFF; CDR3 DNA: TGTGCCAGCAGCTTAAAGCAGTATGAAAAACTGTTTTTT
CDR3 length: 13; D gene: NA; J gene: TRBJ1-2; V gene: TRBV7-6; clone size: NA; CDR3 protein: CASSLGWLSGYTF; CDR3 DNA: TGTGCCAGCAGCCTTGGATGGCTGTCTGGCTACACCTTC
CDR3 length: 18; D gene: NA; J gene: TRBJ2-7; V gene: TRBV7-9; clone size: NA; CDR3 protein: CASSLDTPAGSSSYEQYF; CDR3 DNA: TGTGCCAGCAGCTTAGATACCCCCGCGGGCAGTTCATCCTACGAGCAGTACTTC
CDR3 length: 16; D gene: TRBD2; J gene: TRBJ2-1; V gene: TRBV2; clone size: many; CDR3 protein: CASRTLAGGPGVEQFF; CDR3 DNA: TGTGCCAGCAGAACCTTAGCGGGAGGGCCTGGTGTTGAGCAGTTCTTC
CDR3 length: 14; D gene: NA; J gene: TRBJ1-6; V gene: TRBV6-5; clone size: few; CDR3 protein: CASTIGLPGSPLHF; CDR3 DNA: TGTGCCAGCACCATAGGGTTGCCCGGATCACCCCTCCACTTT
CDR3 length: 11; D gene: NA; J gene: TRBJ2-1; V gene: TRBV25-1; clone size: many; CDR3 protein: CASIMSGEQFF; CDR3 DNA: TGTGCCAGCATCATGAGCGGTGAGCAGTTCTTC
CDR3 length: 16; D gene: TRBD2; J gene: TRBJ2-3; V gene: TRBV12-3/TRBV12-4; clone size: NA; CDR3 protein: CASSLLAGGTTDTQYF; CDR3 DNA: TGTGCCAGCAGTCTTCTAGCGGGAGGAACCACAGATACGCAGTATTTT
CDR3 length: 14; D gene: NA; J gene: TRBJ1-1; V gene: TRBV28; clone size: few; CDR3 protein: CASHVGVMNTEAFF; CDR3 DNA: TGTGCCAGCCATGTAGGGGTCATGAACACTGAAGCTTTCTTT
CDR3 length: 15; D gene: NA; J gene: TRBJ2-3; V gene: TRBV3-1; clone size: many; CDR3 protein: CASSPRDISTDTQYF; CDR3 DNA: TGTGCCAGCAGTCCCCGGGACATTAGCACAGATACGCAGTATTTT